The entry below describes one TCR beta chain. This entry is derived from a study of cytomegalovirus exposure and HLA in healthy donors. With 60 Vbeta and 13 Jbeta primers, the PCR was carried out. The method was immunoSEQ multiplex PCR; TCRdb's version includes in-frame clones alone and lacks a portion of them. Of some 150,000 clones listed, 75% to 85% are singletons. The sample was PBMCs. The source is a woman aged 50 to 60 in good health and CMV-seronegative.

CDR3 region: CASSFKGPSNQPQHF. CDR3 in DNA: TGTGCCAGCAGTTTTAAGGGGCCGAGCAATCAGCCCCAGCATTTT. The chain is built from TRBV27 and TRBJ1-5, with D possibly being TRBD1 (5 bases). V was cut by 3 bases and J by 1 base, with 10 bases left in between. Germline assignment: CDR1 MNHEY and CDR2 SMNVEV (reference sequence). CDR3 length: 15 residues.